The present entry profiles one T cell receptor beta chain with its context. Its antigen is not identified. The CDR3 is 15 residues long. V was shortened by 1 base and J by 4 bases, with 13 bases between the two germline ends. CDR1 is SGHTA and CDR2 is FQGNSA in the germline V gene. PCR employed 60 Vbeta and 13 Jbeta primers. Produced via immunoSEQ multiplex PCR; TCRdb's table is partial and in-frame only. The repertoire consists of around 180,000 clones, with 80% occurring once and the leading ten covering 4.5% to 6%. The data stem from a study of cytomegalovirus exposure and HLA in healthy donors. Study findings and constraints: As a later analysis showed, several of the most significant clusters appeared to be linked to common viral pathogens. Across donors, sequencing depth was assumed by presence/absence analyses to be roughly uniform. When analyzed later, a missense DCLRE1C variant was found to be linked to TCR beta V- and J-gene trimming.

The TCR was taken from a man aged 35-49 years in good health and CMV-seronegative. Sequencing was done on a sample of PBMCs. The chain uses TRBV7-2 and TRBJ1-2; D not resolved. As DNA, the CDR3 is TGTGCCAGCAGCTTAGTTGGGGAGCGGGGCTATGGCTACACCTTC. It yields the protein CASSLVGERGYGYTF. The variable domain in full, with the rest retrieved from reference TRBV7-2 and TRBJ1-2, is GAGVSQSPSNKVTEKGKDVELRCDPISGHTALYWYRQSLGQGLEFLIYFQGNSAPDKSGLPSDRFSAERTGGSVSTLTIQRTQQEDSAVYLCASSLVGERGYGYTFGSGTRLTVV.